Described below is a single T cell receptor beta chain sequence and its context. The sample comes from a study of blood T cell repertoires in COVID-19. Study details: Donors in the United States, Italy and Spain gave samples during acute or convalescent COVID-19. PBMCs, B-cell-depleted T cells, or T cells provided the cDNA or gDNA that made up the material.

Source study methods: Amplification of reference gene primers provided the estimated nucleated cell counts. Assay used: immunoSEQ multiplex PCR; TCRdb lists only in-frame clones, some missing. V, J and clone size reflect that table, while D and trimming were determined from the DNA. Of some 200,000 clones in the sample, about 89% were seen once. The germline gives CDR1 SGDLS, CDR2 YYNGEE. V lost 0 bases and J 0 bases, leaving 9 bases between the germline ends. This CDR3 spans 15 amino acids. The receptor comes from a woman aged 40 to 49 with acute or convalescent COVID-19. Specimen: peripheral blood. The V call is TRBV9, the J call TRBJ1-1, with D possibly matching TRBD1 (6 bases). The DNA for the CDR3 is TGTGCCAGCAGCGTAGTGGGACAAATGAACACTGAAGCTTTCTTT. Residues: CASSVVGQMNTEAFF.